This T cell receptor (beta chain) was identified in a study of beta chain features in type 1 diabetes. Sorting of CD4+ naive, central memory, regulatory and stem cell-like memory cells was performed via CD45RO/CCR7/CD25/CD127/CD95/CD27. The authors obtained over 98% purity in all sorted populations. This clone was recorded a few times. Antigen specificity is unknown. Possible read error: a much larger clone is one base away. Expressed TCRB transcripts were sequenced after all isolated RNA was converted to cDNA. Profiled with immunoSEQ multiplex PCR; TCRdb holds only in-frame clones, not every one. This table has 400,000 or so clones, around 10% appearing once. The CDR3 extends over 14 amino acids. The ends were cut back, 8 bases at V and 0 bases at J, with 15 bases in the middle. CDR1 is GTSNPN, CDR2 SVGIG, per germline (reference sequence). Study results and caveats: Shorter TCRB CDR3s, moderately but significantly so, were found in Type 1 diabetes patients in all four CD4+ subsets.

The sequence came from a man younger than 45 with type 1 diabetes. Sequenced sample: central memory CD4+ T cells from blood. The chain links TRBV30 to TRBJ2-3, with D unclear. The CDR3 DNA reads TGTGCCAGCAGCTTAGGCGGTAGCACAGATACGCAGTATTTT. Its translation is CASSLGGSTDTQYF.